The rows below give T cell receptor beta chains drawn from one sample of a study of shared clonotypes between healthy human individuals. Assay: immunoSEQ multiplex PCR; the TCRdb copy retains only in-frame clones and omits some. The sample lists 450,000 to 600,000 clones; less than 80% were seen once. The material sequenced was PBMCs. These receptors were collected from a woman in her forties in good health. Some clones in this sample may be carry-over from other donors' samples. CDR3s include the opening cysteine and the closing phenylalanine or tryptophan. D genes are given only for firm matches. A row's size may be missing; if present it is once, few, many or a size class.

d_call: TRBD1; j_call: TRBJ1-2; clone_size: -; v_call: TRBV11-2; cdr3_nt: TGTGCCAGCAGCTTAACCGGGACAGGTCATGGCTACACCTTC; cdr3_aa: CASSLTGTGHGYTF
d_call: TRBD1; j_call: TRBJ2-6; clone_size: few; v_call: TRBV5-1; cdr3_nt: TGCGCCAGCAGCTTGGTGGGACAGGGCTCTGGGGCCAACGTCCTGACTTTC; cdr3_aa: CASSLVGQGSGANVLTF
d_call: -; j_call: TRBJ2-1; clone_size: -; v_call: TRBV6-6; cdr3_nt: TGTGCCAGCAGTTACCCGGGGCTTGAGCAGTTCTTC; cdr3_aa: CASSYPGLEQFF
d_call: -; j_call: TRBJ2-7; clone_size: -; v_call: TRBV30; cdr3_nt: TGTGCCTGGAGTCCCCGCTATGGGACGCAGGACTCCTACGAGCAGTACTTC; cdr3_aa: CAWSPRYGTQDSYEQYF
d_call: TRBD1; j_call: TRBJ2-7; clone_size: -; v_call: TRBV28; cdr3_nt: TGTGCCAGCAACCACCGGGACAGGGTGCCCTACGAGCAGTACTTC; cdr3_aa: CASNHRDRVPYEQYF
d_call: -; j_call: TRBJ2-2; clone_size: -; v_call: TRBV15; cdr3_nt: TGTGCCACCAGCAGAGATCTGGTTTTGGGAGGTGGGAGTACCGGGGAGCTGTTTTTT; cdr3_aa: CATSRDLVLGGGSTGELFF
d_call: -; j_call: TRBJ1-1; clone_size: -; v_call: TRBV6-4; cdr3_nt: TGTGCCAGCAAGAGGGGGAGGGACACTGAAGCTTTCTTT; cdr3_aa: CASKRGRDTEAFF
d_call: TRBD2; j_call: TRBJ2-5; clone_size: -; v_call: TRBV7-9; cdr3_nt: TGTGCCAGCAGCCGGACACTAGCGAGGGAGACCCAGTACTTC; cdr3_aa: CASSRTLARETQYF
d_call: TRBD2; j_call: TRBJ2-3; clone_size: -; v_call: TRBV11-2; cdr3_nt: TGTGCCAGCAGCCCTAACCCTACATTAGCGGGGGAAGGGGATACGCAGTATTTT; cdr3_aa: CASSPNPTLAGEGDTQYF
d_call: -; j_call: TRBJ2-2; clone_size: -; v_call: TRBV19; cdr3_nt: TGTGCCAGTTCTTTGTTCGGGAGACCGAACACCGGGGAGCTGTTTTTT; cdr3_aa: CASSLFGRPNTGELFF
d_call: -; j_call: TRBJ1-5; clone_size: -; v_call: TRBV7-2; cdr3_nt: TGTGCCAGCAGCCCCAATAGCAATCAGCCCCAGCATTTT; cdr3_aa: CASSPNSNQPQHF
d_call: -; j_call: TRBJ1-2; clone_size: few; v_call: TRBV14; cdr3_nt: TGTGCCAGCAGCTTGGACGGTTACTATGGCTACACCTTC; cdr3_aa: CASSLDGYYGYTF
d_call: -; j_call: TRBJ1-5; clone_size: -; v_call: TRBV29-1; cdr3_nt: TGCAGCGTGGGCAGGGGAGTGGATCAGCCCCAGCATTTT; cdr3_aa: CSVGRGVDQPQHF
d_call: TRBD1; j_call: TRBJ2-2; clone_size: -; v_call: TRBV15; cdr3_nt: TGTGCCACCAGCAGGGGCAGGGGGCGAGCCGGGGAGCTGTTTTTT; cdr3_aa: CATSRGRGRAGELFF
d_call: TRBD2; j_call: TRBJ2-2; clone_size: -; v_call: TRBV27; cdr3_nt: TGTGCCAGCAGTTTCATAGCGGGAGAGAACACCGGGGAGCTGTTTTTT; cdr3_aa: CASSFIAGENTGELFF
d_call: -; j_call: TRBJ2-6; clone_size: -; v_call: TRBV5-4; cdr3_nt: TGTGCCAGCAGCTTGGCGGGGCCCGGGGCCAACGTCCTGACTTTC; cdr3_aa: CASSLAGPGANVLTF
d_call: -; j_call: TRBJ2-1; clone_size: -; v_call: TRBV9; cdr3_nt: TGTGCCAGCAGCGTCAGGGGTAGGGATGAGCAGTTCTTC; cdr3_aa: CASSVRGRDEQFF
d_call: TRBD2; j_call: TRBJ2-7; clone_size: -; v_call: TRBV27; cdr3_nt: TGTGCCAGCATCAGACTAGCCCCCTACGAGCAGTACTTC; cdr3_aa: CASIRLAPYEQYF
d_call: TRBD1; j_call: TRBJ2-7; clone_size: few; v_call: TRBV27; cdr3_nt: TGTGCCAGCAGTGTCCACAGGGGGGAGCAGTACTTC; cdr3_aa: CASSVHRGEQYF
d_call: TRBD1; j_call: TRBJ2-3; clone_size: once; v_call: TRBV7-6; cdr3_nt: TGTGCCAGCAGCCTCCGGCGGGGACAGGTACCAGATACGCAGTATTTT; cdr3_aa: CASSLRRGQVPDTQYF
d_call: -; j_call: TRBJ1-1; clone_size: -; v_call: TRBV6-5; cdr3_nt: TGTGCCAGCAGTACCCGGGGCCCTAGAGGAGCTTTCTTT; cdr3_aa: CASSTRGPRGAFF
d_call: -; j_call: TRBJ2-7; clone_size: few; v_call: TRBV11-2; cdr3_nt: TGTGCCAGCAGCGCCAGCTACGAGCAGTACTTC; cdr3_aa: CASSASYEQYF
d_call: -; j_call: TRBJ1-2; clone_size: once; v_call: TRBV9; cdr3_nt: TGTGCCAGCAGCATTACCGGGGAGTCGGGCTACACCTTC; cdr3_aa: CASSITGESGYTF
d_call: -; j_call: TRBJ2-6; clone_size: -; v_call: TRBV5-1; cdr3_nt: TGCGCCAGCAGCTTGGTGGCCAGCTCTGGGGCCAACGTCCTGACTTTC; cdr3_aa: CASSLVASSGANVLTF
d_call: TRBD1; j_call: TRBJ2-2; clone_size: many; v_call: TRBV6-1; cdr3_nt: TGTGCCAGCAGTCCGGGACAGGGGTTGCCCGGGGAGCTGTTTTTT; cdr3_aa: CASSPGQGLPGELFF
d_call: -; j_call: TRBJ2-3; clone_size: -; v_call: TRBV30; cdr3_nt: TGTGCCTGGAGTAAACTAGAGAGAAGCACAGATACGCAGTATTTT; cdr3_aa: CAWSKLERSTDTQYF
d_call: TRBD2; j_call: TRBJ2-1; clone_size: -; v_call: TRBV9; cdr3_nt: TGTGCCAGCAGCAAGGGACTAGCGGGGAACAATGAGCAGTTCTTC; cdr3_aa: CASSKGLAGNNEQFF
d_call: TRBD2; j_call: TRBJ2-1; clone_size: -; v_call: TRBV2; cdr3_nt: TGTGCCAGCAGTGAAGGGGAGGGTTGGTTCAATGAGCAGTTCTTC; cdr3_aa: CASSEGEGWFNEQFF
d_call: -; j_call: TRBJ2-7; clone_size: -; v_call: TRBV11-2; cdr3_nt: TGTGCCAGCAGCGTACAGGGCTACGAGCAGTACTTC; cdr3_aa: CASSVQGYEQYF
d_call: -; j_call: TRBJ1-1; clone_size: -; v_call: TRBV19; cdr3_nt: TGTGCCAGTAGTATAGGGAAAGGGCAGAACACTGAAGCTTTCTTT; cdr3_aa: CASSIGKGQNTEAFF
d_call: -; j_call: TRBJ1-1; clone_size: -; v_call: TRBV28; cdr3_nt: TGTGCCAGCAGGTCACTGGGCGGGGGAAACACTGAAGCTTTCTTT; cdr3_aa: CASRSLGGGNTEAFF
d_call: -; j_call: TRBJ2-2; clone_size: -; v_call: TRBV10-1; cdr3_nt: TGCGCCAGCAGTGAGTCGTTAAACACCGGGGAGCTGTTTTTT; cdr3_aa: CASSESLNTGELFF
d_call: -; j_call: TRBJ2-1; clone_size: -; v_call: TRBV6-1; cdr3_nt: TGTGCCAGCAGTGAAGAACAGGTCTCCTACAATGAGCAGTTCTTC; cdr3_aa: CASSEEQVSYNEQFF
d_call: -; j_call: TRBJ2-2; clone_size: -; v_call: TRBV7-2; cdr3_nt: TGTGCCAGCAGATCGGGGATTTGGGCCGGGGAGCTGTTTTTT; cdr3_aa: CASRSGIWAGELFF
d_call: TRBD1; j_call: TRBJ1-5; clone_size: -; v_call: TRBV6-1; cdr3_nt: TGTGCCAGCAGTGAATCTAGGGGGCGCGGGCAGCCCCAGCATTTT; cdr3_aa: CASSESRGRGQPQHF
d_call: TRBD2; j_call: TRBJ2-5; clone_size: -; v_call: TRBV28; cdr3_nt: TGTGCCAGCAGTGGGGGGGGTCGGGAGACCCAGTACTTC; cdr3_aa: CASSGGGRETQYF
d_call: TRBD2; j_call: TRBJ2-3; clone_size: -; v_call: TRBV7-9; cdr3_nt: TGTGCCAGCAGCTTAGCGGGGAGGACTAGGCCTTTGGATACGCAGTATTTT; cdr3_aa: CASSLAGRTRPLDTQYF
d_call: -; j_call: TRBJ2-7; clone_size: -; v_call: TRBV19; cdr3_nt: TGTGCCAGTAGTTACCGGGACGATGAGCAGTACTTC; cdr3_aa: CASSYRDDEQYF
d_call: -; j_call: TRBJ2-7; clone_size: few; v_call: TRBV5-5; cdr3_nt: TGTGCCAGCAGCCCCGAGGGCCGGACCTACGAGCAGTACTTC; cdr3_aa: CASSPEGRTYEQYF
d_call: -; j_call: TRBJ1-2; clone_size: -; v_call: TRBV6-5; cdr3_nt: TGTGCCAGCAGCTCTAACGGGGGGGGAATGTTTGGCTACACCTTC; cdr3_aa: CASSSNGGGMFGYTF
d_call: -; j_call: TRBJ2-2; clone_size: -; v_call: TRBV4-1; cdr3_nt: TGCGCCAGCAGCCGGGGACAAGACACCGGGGAGCTGTTTTTT; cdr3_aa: CASSRGQDTGELFF
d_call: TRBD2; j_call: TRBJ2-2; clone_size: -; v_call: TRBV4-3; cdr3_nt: TGCGCCAGCAGCGCCCGACTAGCGGGCCAAGGACGGACCGGGGAGCTGTTTTTT; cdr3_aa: CASSARLAGQGRTGELFF
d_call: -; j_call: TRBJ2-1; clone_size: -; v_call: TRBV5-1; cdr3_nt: TGCGCCAGCAGCTTCACCTCCTACAATGAGCAGTTCTTC; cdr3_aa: CASSFTSYNEQFF
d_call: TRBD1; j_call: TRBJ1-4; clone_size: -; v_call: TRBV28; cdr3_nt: TGTGCCAGCACAGAGACAGGGGAGTATGAAAAACTGTTTTTT; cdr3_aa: CASTETGEYEKLFF
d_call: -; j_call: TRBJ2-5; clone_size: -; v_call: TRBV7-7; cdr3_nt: TGTGCTAGCAGCCTACTTAGGGGGGGCTACCAAGAGACCCAGTACTTC; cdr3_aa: CASSLLRGGYQETQYF
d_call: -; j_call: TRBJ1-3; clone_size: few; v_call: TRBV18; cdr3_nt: TGTGCCAGCTCACTACCCGGGACTGGGGGAAACACCATATATTTT; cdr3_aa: CASSLPGTGGNTIYF
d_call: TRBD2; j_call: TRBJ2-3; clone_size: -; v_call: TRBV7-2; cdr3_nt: TGTGCCAGCAGCACCCTACTAGCGGGATACACAGATACGCAGTATTTT; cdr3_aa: CASSTLLAGYTDTQYF
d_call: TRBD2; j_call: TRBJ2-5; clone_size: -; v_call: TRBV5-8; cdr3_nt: TGTGCCAGCAGCCTCGGTGCGGGAGCAGAGACCCAGTACTTC; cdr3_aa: CASSLGAGAETQYF